Listed below are T cell receptor beta chains from one sample, sequenced in a study of blood T cell repertoires in COVID-19. Data came from immunoSEQ multiplex PCR; TCRdb stores just in-frame clones and leaves some out. The sample consists of 150,000 to 160,000 clones, 75% to 95% of them appearing once. Sequenced sample: peripheral blood. Every receptor here comes from a man aged 45 to 65 with acute or convalescent COVID-19. CDR3s include the opening cysteine and the closing phenylalanine or tryptophan. Fields, in order: clone size, D gene, V gene, J gene, CDR3 DNA, CDR3 protein. D genes are given only for firm matches. Where a row states a size, it is once, few, many or the class of an expanded clone; other rows omit it.

NA	NA	TRBV5-1	TRBJ1-4	TGCGCCAGCAGCTTGGTTTCAGGGATCGGTAATGAAAAACTGTTTTTT	CASSLVSGIGNEKLFF
NA	NA	TRBV7-2	TRBJ1-1	TGTGCCAGCAGCTTGGACTTTGGTGGGTTGAAAGGGCCGGACACTGAAGCTTTCTTT	CASSLDFGGLKGPDTEAFF
NA	NA	TRBV7-3	TRBJ1-2	TGTGCCAGCAGCTTAAACCCAGGAGGCTATGGCTACACCTTC	CASSLNPGGYGYTF
once	NA	TRBV11-3	TRBJ2-1	TGTGCCAGCAGCTTCTTGGGGGGTGAGCAGTTCTTC	CASSFLGGEQFF
NA	TRBD2	TRBV9	TRBJ2-2	TGTGCCAGCAGCGTAGCTGGGCTAGCGGGGGGGCCCACCGGGGAGCTGTTTTTT	CASSVAGLAGGPTGELFF
NA	TRBD1	TRBV5-6	TRBJ2-6	TGTGCCAGCAGCTCGGGACAGGGGTCCTCTGGGGCCAACGTCCTGACTTTC	CASSSGQGSSGANVLTF
NA	NA	TRBV15	TRBJ1-5	TGTGCCACCAGCAGAGGGGGGGATAGCAATCAGCCCCAGCATTTT	CATSRGGDSNQPQHF
NA	NA	TRBV24-1	TRBJ1-1	TGTGCCACCAGTGATTTATATCGTGGGGCCCACTTCTTCTTT	CATSDLYRGAHFFF
NA	NA	TRBV7-9	TRBJ1-2	TGTGCCAGCAGCTTAGGGCTCGTGGCTAACTATGGCTACACCTTC	CASSLGLVANYGYTF
NA	NA	TRBV5-1	TRBJ2-1	TGCGCCAGCAGCTTGCCTCAGGGGGGCAATGAGCAGTTCTTC	CASSLPQGGNEQFF
NA	NA	TRBV18	TRBJ1-1	TGTGCCAGCTCACCAATCCAGGGGTTGGGCACTGAAGCTTTCTTT	CASSPIQGLGTEAFF
NA	NA	TRBV10-2	TRBJ2-7	TGCGCCAGCAGACAGTTCTCCTACGAGCAGTACTTC	CASRQFSYEQYF
NA	NA	TRBV3-1/TRBV3-2	TRBJ2-3	TGTGCCAGCAGCCACAGGGGCACAGATACGCAGTATTTT	CASSHRGTDTQYF
NA	TRBD1	TRBV6-5	TRBJ2-6	TGTGCCAGCAGGGCAGGGGGCGCTGGGGCCAACGTCCTGACTTTC	CASRAGGAGANVLTF
NA	NA	TRBV29-1	TRBJ2-1	TGCAGCGTCCAAGACAGCGAGCAGTTCTTC	CSVQDSEQFF
NA	NA	TRBV28	TRBJ1-2	TGTGCCAGCAGGACGACAGAGATCAACTATGGCTACACCTTC	CASRTTEINYGYTF